The 23 T cell receptor beta chains below were found in one sample sequenced in a study of cytomegalovirus exposure and HLA in healthy donors. 60 Vbeta and 13 Jbeta primers were used in PCR. Using immunoSEQ multiplex PCR, the repertoire was profiled, and TCRdb retains in-frame clones only, with some absent. The table includes some 130,000 clones, roughly 80% detected once. Sequencing input: PBMCs. These receptors were taken from a man aged 35-49 years in good health and CMV-seronegative.

The V call is TRBV19, the J call TRBJ2-3, with 8 bases identical to TRBD2. This CDR3 comprises 15 residues. With V trimmed by 1 base and J by 2 bases, 2 bases remained unmatched. Germline V CDR1 and CDR2: LNHDA, SQIVND (reference sequence). The CDR3 reads CASSIGGGTTDTQYF. Here the CDR3 DNA reads TGTGCCAGTAGTATAGGCGGGGGGACCACAGATACGCAGTATTTT.

The chain joins TRBV28 to TRBJ2-7; tentative D call: TRBD1 (6 bases). Germline V lookup: CDR1 MDHEN, CDR2 SYDVKM. The CDR3 has 14 amino acids. Trimming stripped 1 base from V and 0 bases from J, with 7 bases between. The CDR3 coding sequence is TGTGCCAGCAGTTTATCAGGGGACTCCTACGAGCAGTACTTC. It codes for CASSLSGDSYEQYF.

The chain has TRBV4-3 and TRBJ2-3; maybe TRBD2 (6 bases). Germline V gives CDR1 LGHNA, CDR2 YSLEER. V was pared by 1 base and J by 2 bases, with 10 bases between. The CDR3 contains 15 residues. The CDR3: CASSQGLVVTDTQYF. The CDR3 DNA reads as TGCGCCAGCAGCCAAGGACTAGTAGTCACAGATACGCAGTATTTT.

The chain recombines TRBV10-3 with TRBJ2-3; TRBD2 agrees at 8 bases. With V trimmed by 4 bases and J by 0 bases, 9 bases remained unmatched. Germline V gene data show CDR1 as ENHRY and CDR2 as SYGVKD. This CDR3 has 17 residues. CDR3 residues: CAISVSGVLSSTDTQYF. CDR3 coding DNA: TGTGCCATCAGTGTTAGCGGGGTCCTCTCTAGCACAGATACGCAGTATTTT.

The chain combines TRBV29-1 with TRBJ2-7; the match to TRBD1 covers 10 bases. The V and J ends lost 4 bases and 5 bases, in that order; junction bases with no gene match: 2. This CDR3 spans 12 amino acids. CDR1 and CDR2 from the germline V gene are SQVTM and ANQGSEA. CDR3 protein: CSVAGTGDEQYF. CDR3 DNA: TGCAGCGTTGCCGGGACAGGGGACGAGCAGTACTTC.

The chain uses TRBV5-4 and TRBJ2-7; 10 nucleotides agree with TRBD1. Germline assignment: CDR1 SGHNT and CDR2 YYREEE (reference sequence). V dropped 4 bases and J dropped 5; count of bases not matched to a gene: 9. The CDR3 totals 15 residues. CDR3 sequence reads: CASSDATGGGNEQYF. The DNA of the CDR3 is TGTGCCAGCAGCGATGCGACAGGGGGCGGCAACGAGCAGTACTTC.

This clone came up a few times. The chain carries TRBV30 and TRBJ2-7; D is uncertain. Trimming removed 5 bases at V and 0 bases at J, with 11 bases between. The CDR3 runs to 13 residues. Germline lookup yields CDR1 GTSNPN and CDR2 SVGIG (reference sequence). The CDR3 protein is CAWALLSSYEQYF. DNA for the CDR3: TGTGCCTGGGCTTTGTTGAGCTCCTACGAGCAGTACTTC.

This clone was counted only a few times. The chain links TRBV4-3 to TRBJ2-7, with a possible D match to TRBD1 (6 bases). CDR3 length: 15 amino acids. Trimming left V 0 bases short and J 2 bases short, with 11 bases between. Germline CDR1 is LGHNA and CDR2 is YSLEER. CDR3 residues: CASSQDLQGPYEQYF. CDR3 DNA: TGCGCCAGCAGCCAAGATCTCCAGGGGCCCTACGAGCAGTACTTC.

The chain couples TRBV7-3 to TRBJ2-1, with D possibly being TRBD2 (6 bases). Germline CDR1 is SGHTA and CDR2 is FQGTGA. The length of the CDR3 is 13 residues. V was clipped by 4 bases and J by 10 bases, with 14 bases between them. CDR3 nucleotides: TGTGCCAGCAGCTCGGGACTCGACCAGGAGCAGTTCTTC. This gives the protein CASSSGLDQEQFF.

The V call is TRBV6-5, the J call TRBJ2-7, with D possibly matching TRBD2 (6 bases). V dropped 2 bases and J dropped 0 bases, with 11 bases sitting between them. Germline-derived CDR1 and CDR2 are MNHEY and SVGAGI. The length of the CDR3 is 15 residues. Here the CDR3 reads CASSYKEGSSYEQYF. CDR3 DNA sequence: TGTGCCAGCAGTTACAAGGAGGGAAGCTCCTACGAGCAGTACTTC.

This clone occurred a few times. The chain uses TRBV9 and TRBJ2-5, with TRBD1 identical over 7 bases. This CDR3 has 15 amino acids. The V gene's germline CDR1 is SGDLS and CDR2 YYNGEE. Trimming took 3 bases from V and 4 from J; bases not matched to a gene: 9. The CDR3 here is CASSGQGVFSETQYF. CDR3 nucleotides: TGTGCCAGCAGCGGACAGGGAGTATTTTCAGAGACCCAGTACTTC.

The gene calls are TRBV10-3 and TRBJ1-2; 7 nucleotides match TRBD1. V was pared by 4 bases and J by 6 bases, with 8 bases of the junction left unmatched. The CDR3 is 14 residues long. Germline lookup yields CDR1 ENHRY and CDR2 SYGVKD. This CDR3 reads CAISVGRGLDGYTF. The DNA of the CDR3 is TGTGCCATCAGTGTGGGAAGGGGGCTTGATGGCTACACCTTC.

The chain links TRBV9 to TRBJ2-5, with 10 bases fitting TRBD2. This CDR3 has 16 residues. Trimming at V came to 1 base and at J to 5 bases, leaving 8 bases not matched to a gene. Germline CDR1 and CDR2: SGDLS and YYNGEE. For the CDR3, the DNA is TGTGCCAGCAGCGTATTTAGCGGGGGGCTCGGGGAGACCCAGTACTTC. This codes for CASSVFSGGLGETQYF.

The CDR3 sequence: CASSGLGWETQYF. The DNA of the CDR3 is TGTGCCAGCAGTGGACTAGGGTGGGAGACCCAGTACTTC. The chain carries TRBV2 and TRBJ2-5; weak D call: TRBD2 (6 bases). V dropped 4 bases and J dropped 5 bases, with 11 bases sitting between them. This CDR3 contains 13 residues. Germline CDR1 SNHLY, CDR2 FYNNEI. Full variable domain (outside the CDR3, taken from reference TRBV2 and TRBJ2-5): EPEVTQTPSHQVTQMGQEVILRCVPISNHLYFYWYRQILGQKVEFLVSFYNNEISEKSEIFDDQFSVERPDGSNFTLKIRSTKLEDSAMYFCASSGLGWETQYFGPGTRLLVL.

The J gene is TRBJ2-3, the V gene TRBV7-3; 8 positions match TRBD2. The CDR3 has 15 residues. Germline CDR1 SGHTA, CDR2 FQGTGA. V was pared by 5 bases and J by 5 bases, with 9 bases of the junction left unmatched. CDR3: CASSATGLVGDTQYF. CDR3 in DNA: TGTGCCAGCAGCGCCACGGGACTAGTGGGAGATACGCAGTATTTT.

The chain uses TRBV4-1 and TRBJ1-1; D call uncertain. Per germline, CDR1 MGHRA and CDR2 YSYEKL. There are 15 residues in the CDR3. V was cut by 0 bases and J by 4 bases, with 12 bases left in between. CDR3 bases: TGCGCCAGCAGCCAAGACCCCGGGATGGGCACTGAAGCTTTCTTT. This codes for CASSQDPGMGTEAFF.

The genes are TRBV19 and TRBJ2-2; 8 bases line up with TRBD2. Per germline, CDR1 LNHDA and CDR2 SQIVND (reference sequence). This CDR3 spans 18 amino acids. Germline trimming cut 5 bases from V and 0 bases from J; bases unmatched to any gene: 11. The DNA of the CDR3 is TGTGCCAGTAGTCGATCCAGGGTAGCGGGGACGAACACCGGGGAGCTGTTTTTT. Translation gives CASSRSRVAGTNTGELFF.

V is TRBV29-1 and J is TRBJ2-7; possibly TRBD1 for D (5 bases). From germline, CDR1 is SQVTM and CDR2 ANQGSEA. The V end was cut by 6 bases, the J end by 6 bases, with 21 bases between. CDR3 length: 14 residues. Here the CDR3 DNA reads TGCAGCGTCGCGGCGACAGCCCTGGGATTCGAGCAGTACTTC. Translation gives CSVAATALGFEQYF.

This rearrangement joins TRBV27 to TRBJ2-7; the match to TRBD1 covers 7 bases. Germline V gene sequence: CDR1 MNHEY, CDR2 SMNVEV (reference sequence). After removal of 8 bases from V and 1 base from J, the junction contained 5 bases not matched to a gene. This CDR3 region has 13 residues. CDR3 nucleotides: TGTGCCAGCGGGGACAGAGCGTCCTACGAGCAGTACTTC. The encoded protein is CASGDRASYEQYF.

CDR3: CASGLAAGELFF. The CDR3, as DNA: TGTGCCAGCGGGCTAGCAGCCGGGGAGCTGTTTTTT. The rearrangement links TRBV5-4 to TRBJ2-2, with a possible D match to TRBD2 (5 bases). This CDR3 spans 12 amino acids. Trimming pared 7 bases from V and 6 bases from J, leaving 10 bases between. Germline V lookup: CDR1 SGHNT, CDR2 YYREEE (reference sequence).

The chain combines TRBV2 with TRBJ2-5, with a weak D call TRBD1 (6 bases). Germline CDR1 and CDR2: SNHLY and FYNNEI. The ends were cut back, 4 bases at V and 4 bases at J, with 13 bases in the middle. The CDR3 is 14 amino acids. The CDR3 DNA reads TGTGCCAGCAGTGCGGACAGTCTTACAGAGACCCAGTACTTC. It yields the protein CASSADSLTETQYF.

J is TRBJ2-1 and V is TRBV7-7, with TRBD2 identical over 10 bases. The CDR3 totals 16 residues. Germline trimming cut 5 bases from V and 3 bases from J; bases unmatched to any gene: 7. From germline, CDR1 is SSHAT and CDR2 FNYEAQ (reference sequence). As DNA, the CDR3 is TGTGCCAGCAGCCCCAGCCTAGCGGGAGACTACAATGAGCAGTTCTTC. Translating it yields CASSPSLAGDYNEQFF.

The chain is built from TRBV7-6 and TRBJ1-6, with 12 bases aligning to TRBD1. This CDR3 is 16 amino acids long. The germline V gene has CDR1 SGHVS and CDR2 FNYEAQ. The trim removed 4 bases at V and 6 bases at J, leaving 4 bases unmatched. The CDR3 DNA follows: TGTGCCAGCAGCTCCCGGGACAGGGGGCCTAATTCACCCCTCCACTTT. Translated: CASSSRDRGPNSPLHF.